This T cell receptor beta chain stems from a study of blood T cell repertoires in COVID-19. Profiled with immunoSEQ multiplex PCR; TCRdb holds only in-frame clones, not every one. The table lists about 51,000 clones, approximately 88% of them singletons. The CDR3 is made up of 17 amino acids. J gave up 1 base and V 3 bases, and 11 bases lay outside the gene matches. Germline CDR1 and CDR2: LNHDA and SQIVND (reference sequence). The V and J genes are TRBV19 and TRBJ2-7; 8 bases map to TRBD2. The sample was peripheral blood. This TCR came from a man in his fifties with acute or convalescent COVID-19. CDR3 coding DNA: TGTGCCAGTAGTATGGCGTCGCTAGCGGGCGATTCCTACGAGCAGTACTTC. Its translation is CASSMASLAGDSYEQYF.